The source of this TCR beta chain is a study of blood T cell repertoires in COVID-19 (dated by TCRdb to about 2020). Context from the whole study: Samples covering the acute and convalescent phases of COVID-19 were provided by collaborators in the United States, Italy and Spain. The material from the prospective study consisted of cDNA or gDNA derived from T cells, B-cell-depleted T cells, or PBMCs. The dataset comprised deeply sampled blood TCRbeta repertoires from subjects exposed to, actively infected with, or recovered from COVID-19. A freely available public database, intended as a resource for researchers studying the immune response to SARS-CoV-2, is where the repertoires were released. The samples were drawn from the first 160 participants of the ongoing ImmuneRACE study and from some 1,300 subjects provided by 6 global collaborators. Nearly every sample came with metadata listing a de-identified subject ID, COVID-19 status, age in years and sex. HLA class I and class II types, where available, came from metadata supplied by the sample provider rather than from assay-based typing. Study-wide findings and limitations: The amount of clinical and demographic metadata varied by source and participant and was provided uncurated.

Participants in the prospective study were aged about 18 to 95 years, lived in 20 to 30 United States geographic areas, and enrolled through a virtual design. To assign participants to cohorts, the prospective study relied on clinical history that participants themselves reported in a screening survey and a study questionnaire. ImmuneRACE Cohort 3 recovered participants were defined by two consecutive negative NP/OP PCR tests, healthcare professional clearance, or symptom resolution. Mobile phlebotomists in the prospective study collected whole blood, serum and a nasopharyngeal or oropharyngeal swab from every participant. Additional blood draws and questionnaires over an approximately two-month period could optionally be provided by prospective study participants. Prospective study blood samples were shipped either frozen or at room temperature before DNA extraction. In its sample, this clone was seen many times. Its antigen has not been determined. No base quality information exists; no much larger clone differs at one position.

CDR1 and CDR2, looked up from the germline V gene, are LGHNA and YNFKEQ. The CDR3 runs 14 amino acids, cysteine and phenylalanine included. Kept here is only the CDR3 DNA, which spans 42 bases and is read in frame from base 1. V drops 1 base and J drops 0 bases, leaving 6 bases in between. TCRbeta CDR3 regions were amplified from genomic DNA by means of the immunoSEQ Assay, a bias-controlled multiplex PCR. Regarding the original processing steps: The number of nucleated cells in each sample was estimated by amplification of reference gene primers within the assay. To quantify the absolute abundance of each unique TCRbeta CDR3 rearrangement, sequence reads were collapsed and filtered. For each sample, productive Simpson clonality was calculated as the square root of Simpson's diversity index over productive rearrangements. The clones in this table, taken by TCRdb from immuneACCESS, are in-frame only. Not every clone is retained; where verified, under half of the shortfall comes from an unresolved V gene, and the cause of the rest is unknown. The D gene and trimming were derived from the DNA, and the V and J assignments and clone size from that table. The sample data list a few hundred thousand clones, and roughly 87% of these were observed just once. Of the sample, roughly 6.3% falls within the top ten clones.

The receptor was derived from a woman aged 40-49 years who had recovered from COVID-19. The sequencing sample was made of PBMCs or T cells enriched from blood (not recorded which). Recombination linked TRBV4-2 to TRBJ2-5, with no reliable assignment of the D segment. CDR3 region: CASSQGPNQETQYF. The DNA reads as follows: TGTGCCAGCAGCCAAGGGCCGAACCAAGAGACCCAGTACTTC.